The 7 T cell receptor beta chains below all came from one sample that was sequenced in a study of CD8+CD57+ T cells in acquired aplastic anemia. Genomic DNA acted as the template from which TCR beta VDJ combination and CDR3 sequence profiling were carried out. Each CDR3 protein gets one entry after TCRdb re-called the reads with MiXCR. The sample lists 35,000 to 45,000 distinct CDR3 sequences, approximately 67% occurring once. What was sequenced was sorted CD4+, CD8+, or CD8+CD57+ T cells (not recorded which) from PBMCs. The receptors originated from a human donor in good health, serving as a control.

With respect to this clonotype: The junction and the germline gene differ at one end; a read error may be behind it. The V and J genes are TRBV7-9 and TRBJ1-2, with 7 bases aligning to TRBD1. Germline-derived CDR1 and CDR2 are SEHNR and FQNEAQ (reference sequence). This CDR3 contains 12 residues. The chain's CDR3 is CASSVDDRERFF. The CDR3 coding sequence is TGTGCCAGCAGCGTAGATGACAGGGAACGGTTCTTC.

This chain connects TRBV15 to TRBJ1-4; a possible D gene is TRBD1 (5 bases). Germline V gene sequence: CDR1 LNHNV, CDR2 YYDKDF (reference sequence). V gave up 0 bases and J gave up 7 bases, with 12 bases separating them. The CDR3 is made up of 15 amino acids. CDR3 sequence reads: CATSRDFREGEKLFF. Written as DNA, the CDR3 is TGTGCCACCAGCAGAGATTTCAGGGAGGGTGAAAAACTGTTTTTT. Based on the CDR3 plus reference TRBV15 and TRBJ1-4, the full variable domain is DAMVIQNPRYQVTQFGKPVTLSCSQTLNHNVMYWYQQKSSQAPKLLFHYYDKDFNNEADTPDNFQSRRPNTSFCFLDIRSPGLGDTAMYLCATSRDFREGEKLFFGSGTQLSVL.

CDR3 coding DNA: TGTGCCAGCAGTTCACACAACGGGACAGCCCAGCATTTT. Translated: CASSSHNGTAQHF. V gene TRBV6-5 combines with J gene TRBJ1-5; 7 bases line up with TRBD1. This CDR3 is 13 amino acids long. Trimming removed 4 bases from V and 11 bases from J; junction bases left unmatched: 8. Germline V lookup: CDR1 MNHEY, CDR2 SVGAGI.

The genes are TRBV15 and TRBJ2-7; TRBD2 matches 11 bases. CDR3 length: 13 amino acids. The germline V gene has CDR1 LNHNV and CDR2 YYDKDF (reference sequence). Unmatched junction bases numbered 4, after V lost 7 bases and J lost 5 bases. CDR3 region: CATTGTSGNEQYF. In nucleotides, the CDR3 is TGTGCCACCACCGGGACTAGCGGCAACGAGCAGTACTTC.

J is TRBJ2-3 and V is TRBV5-6, with 8 nucleotides matching TRBD1. The CDR3 totals 14 residues. Germline assignment: CDR1 SGHDT and CDR2 YYEEEE. The V and J ends lost 2 bases and 4 bases, in that order; junction bases with no gene match: 3. CDR3 sequence reads: CASSLAGGADTQYF. The CDR3 DNA reads TGTGCCAGCAGCTTAGCAGGGGGCGCAGATACGCAGTATTTT.

This clonotype appeared a few times. CDR3 DNA sequence: TGTGCCAGCAGCTTACATGGCTACACCTTC. Translating gives CASSLHGYTF. The chain uses TRBV7-9 and TRBJ1-2; the D is unclear. V lost 2 bases, J lost 6 bases, and 1 base lay in between. This CDR3 region has 10 residues. Germline CDR1 reads SEHNR; CDR2 reads FQNEAQ (reference sequence).

The chain is built from TRBV2 and TRBJ1-2; D is possibly TRBD1 (6 bases). Trimming took 6 bases from V and 10 from J, leaving 12 bases between them. This CDR3 spans 11 amino acids. Germline CDR1 is SNHLY and CDR2 is FYNNEI. The DNA for the CDR3 is TGTGCCAGCAGAGATCCGGGGGCCTACACCTTC. Protein sequence: CASRDPGAYTF.